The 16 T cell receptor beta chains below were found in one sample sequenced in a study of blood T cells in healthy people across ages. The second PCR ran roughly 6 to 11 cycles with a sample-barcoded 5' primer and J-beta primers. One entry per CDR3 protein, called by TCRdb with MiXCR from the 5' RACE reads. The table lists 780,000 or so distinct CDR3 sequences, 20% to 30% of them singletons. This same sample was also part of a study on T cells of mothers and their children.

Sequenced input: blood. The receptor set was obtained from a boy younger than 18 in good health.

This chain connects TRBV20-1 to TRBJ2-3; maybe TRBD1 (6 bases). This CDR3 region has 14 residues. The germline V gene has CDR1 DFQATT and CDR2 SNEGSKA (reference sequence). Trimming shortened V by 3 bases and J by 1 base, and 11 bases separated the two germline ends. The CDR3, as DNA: TGCAGTGCTAGTTGGGGGCGCGGCACAGATACGCAGTATTTT. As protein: CSASWGRGTDTQYF.

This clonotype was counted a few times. CDR3 nucleotide sequence: TGTGCCAGCAGCCCGCCCAGACAGGGAAACACTGAAGCTTTCTTT. It specifies CASSPPRQGNTEAFF. The chain employs TRBV28 and TRBJ1-1; 7 nucleotides agree with TRBD1. The CDR3 is made up of 15 amino acids. Germline CDR1 MDHEN, CDR2 SYDVKM. The trim removed 6 bases at V and 2 bases at J, leaving 9 bases unmatched.

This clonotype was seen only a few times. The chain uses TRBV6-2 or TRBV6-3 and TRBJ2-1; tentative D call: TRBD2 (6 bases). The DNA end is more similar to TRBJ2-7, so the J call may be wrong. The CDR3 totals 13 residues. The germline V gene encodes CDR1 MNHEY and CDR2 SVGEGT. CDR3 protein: CASSRGLDYEQYF. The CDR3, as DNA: TGTGCCAGCAGCCGGGGACTCGACTACGAGCAGTACTTC.

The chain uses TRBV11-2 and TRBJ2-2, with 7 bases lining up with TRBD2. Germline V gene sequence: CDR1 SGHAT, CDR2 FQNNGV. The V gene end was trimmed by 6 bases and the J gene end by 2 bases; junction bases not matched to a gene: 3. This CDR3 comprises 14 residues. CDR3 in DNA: TGTGCCAGCAGGGGGGGGGTCAACACCGGGGAGCTGTTTTTT. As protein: CASRGGVNTGELFF.

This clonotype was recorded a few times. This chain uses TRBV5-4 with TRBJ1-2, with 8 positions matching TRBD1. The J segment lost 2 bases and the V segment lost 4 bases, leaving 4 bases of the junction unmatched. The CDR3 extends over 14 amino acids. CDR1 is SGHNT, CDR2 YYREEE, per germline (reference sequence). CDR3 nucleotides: TGTGCCAGCAGCGTCACAGGGGGGAACTATGGCTACACCTTC. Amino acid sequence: CASSVTGGNYGYTF.

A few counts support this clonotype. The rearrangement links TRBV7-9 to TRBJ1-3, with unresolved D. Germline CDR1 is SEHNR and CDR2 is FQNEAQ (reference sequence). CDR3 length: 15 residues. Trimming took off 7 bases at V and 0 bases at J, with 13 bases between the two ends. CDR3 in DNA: TGTGCCAGCACCGAGAACAGAGGCTCTGGAAACACCATATATTTT. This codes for CASTENRGSGNTIYF.

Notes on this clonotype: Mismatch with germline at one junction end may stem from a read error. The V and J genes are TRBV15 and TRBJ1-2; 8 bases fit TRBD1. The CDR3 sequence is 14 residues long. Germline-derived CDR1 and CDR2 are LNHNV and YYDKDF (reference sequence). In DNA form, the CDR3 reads TGTGCCTCCAGCAGAGACGGACAGGGCAATGGCTACACCTTC. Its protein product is CASSRDGQGNGYTF.

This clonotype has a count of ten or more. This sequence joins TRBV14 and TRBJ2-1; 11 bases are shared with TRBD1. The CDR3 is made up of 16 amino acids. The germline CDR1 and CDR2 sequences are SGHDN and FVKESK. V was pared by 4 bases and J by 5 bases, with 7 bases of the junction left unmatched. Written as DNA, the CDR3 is TGTGCCAGCAGCCGAGTCCCGGGACAGGGGGACAATGAGCAGTTCTTC. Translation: CASSRVPGQGDNEQFF.

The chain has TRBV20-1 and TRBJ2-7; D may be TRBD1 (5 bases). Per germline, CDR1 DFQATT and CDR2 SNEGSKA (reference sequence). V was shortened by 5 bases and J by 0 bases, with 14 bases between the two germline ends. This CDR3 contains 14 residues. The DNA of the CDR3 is TGCAGTGCTGAAGATAAAGACAGCTCCTACGAGCAGTACTTC. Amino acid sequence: CSAEDKDSSYEQYF.

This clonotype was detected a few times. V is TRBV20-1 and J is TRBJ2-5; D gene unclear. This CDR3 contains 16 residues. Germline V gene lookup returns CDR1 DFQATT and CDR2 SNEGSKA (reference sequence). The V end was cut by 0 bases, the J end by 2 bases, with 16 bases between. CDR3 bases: TGCAGTGCTAGAGATTGGGGTTCAAGCGCGCAAGAGACCCAGTACTTC. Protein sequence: CSARDWGSSAQETQYF.

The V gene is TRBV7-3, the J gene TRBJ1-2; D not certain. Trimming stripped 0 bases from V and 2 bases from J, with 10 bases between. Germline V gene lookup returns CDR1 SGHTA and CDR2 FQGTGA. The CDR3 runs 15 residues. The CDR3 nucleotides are TGTGCCAGCAGCTTAACGCGCCTGGGAAACTATGGCTACACCTTC. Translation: CASSLTRLGNYGYTF.

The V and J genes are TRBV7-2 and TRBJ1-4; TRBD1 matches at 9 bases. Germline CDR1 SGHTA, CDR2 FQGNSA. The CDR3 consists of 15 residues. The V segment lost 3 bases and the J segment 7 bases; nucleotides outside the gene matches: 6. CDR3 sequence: CASSFDRGGSEKLFF. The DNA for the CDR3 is TGTGCCAGCAGCTTTGACAGGGGGGGATCTGAAAAACTGTTTTTT.

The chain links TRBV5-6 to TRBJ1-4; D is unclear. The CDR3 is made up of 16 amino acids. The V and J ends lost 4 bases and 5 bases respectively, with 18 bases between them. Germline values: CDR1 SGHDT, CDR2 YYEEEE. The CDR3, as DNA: TGTGCCAGCAGCACCGGCCTGCGTGGTAAAAATGAAAAACTGTTTTTT. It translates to CASSTGLRGKNEKLFF.

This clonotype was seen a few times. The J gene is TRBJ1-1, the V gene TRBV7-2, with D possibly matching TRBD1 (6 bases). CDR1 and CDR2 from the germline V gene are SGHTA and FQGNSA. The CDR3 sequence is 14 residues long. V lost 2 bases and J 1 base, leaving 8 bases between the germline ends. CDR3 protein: CASSLKGQNTEAFF. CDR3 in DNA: TGTGCCAGCAGCTTAAAGGGACAGAACACTGAAGCTTTCTTT. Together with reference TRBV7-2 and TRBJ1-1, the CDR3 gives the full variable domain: GAGVSQSPSNKVTEKGKDVELRCDPISGHTALYWYRQSLGQGLEFLIYFQGNSAPDKSGLPSDRFSAERTGGSVSTLTIQRTQQEDSAVYLCASSLKGQNTEAFFGQGTRLTVV.

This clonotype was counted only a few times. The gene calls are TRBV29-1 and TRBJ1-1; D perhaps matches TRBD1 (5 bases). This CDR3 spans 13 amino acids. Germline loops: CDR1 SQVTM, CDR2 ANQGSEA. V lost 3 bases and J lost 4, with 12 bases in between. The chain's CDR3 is CSVDRDWGTEAFF. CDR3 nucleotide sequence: TGCAGCGTTGATCGGGACTGGGGCACTGAAGCTTTCTTT.

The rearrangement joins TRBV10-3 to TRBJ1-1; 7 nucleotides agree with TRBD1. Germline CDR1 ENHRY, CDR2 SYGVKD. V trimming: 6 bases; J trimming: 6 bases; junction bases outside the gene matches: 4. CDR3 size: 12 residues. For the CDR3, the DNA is TGTGCCATCAGGGACGACAGGGCTGAAGCTTTCTTT. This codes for CAIRDDRAEAFF.